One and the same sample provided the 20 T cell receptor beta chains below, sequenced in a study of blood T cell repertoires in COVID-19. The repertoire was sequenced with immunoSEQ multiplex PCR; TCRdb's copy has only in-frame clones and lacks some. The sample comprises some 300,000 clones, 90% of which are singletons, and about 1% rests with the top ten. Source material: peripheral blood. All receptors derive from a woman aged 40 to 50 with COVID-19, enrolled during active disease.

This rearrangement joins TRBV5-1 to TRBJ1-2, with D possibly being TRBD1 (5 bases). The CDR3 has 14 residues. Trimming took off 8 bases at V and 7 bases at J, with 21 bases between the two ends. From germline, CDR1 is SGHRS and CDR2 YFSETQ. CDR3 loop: CASTKPDSVAGYTF. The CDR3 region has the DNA TGCGCCAGTACGAAACCTGACAGTGTTGCTGGCTACACCTTC.

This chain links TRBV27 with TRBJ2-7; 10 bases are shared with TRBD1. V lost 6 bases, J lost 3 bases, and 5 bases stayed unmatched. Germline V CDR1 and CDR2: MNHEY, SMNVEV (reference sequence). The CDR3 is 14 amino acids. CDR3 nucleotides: TGTGCCAGCAGGCGGACAGGGGGGGTCTACGAGCAGTACTTC. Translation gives CASRRTGGVYEQYF.

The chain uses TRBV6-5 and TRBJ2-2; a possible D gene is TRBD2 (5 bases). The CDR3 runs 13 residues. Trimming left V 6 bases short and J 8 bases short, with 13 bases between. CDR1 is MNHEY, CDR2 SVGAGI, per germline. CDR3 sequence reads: CASSVTGVGELFF. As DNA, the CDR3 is TGTGCCAGCAGCGTTACCGGGGTAGGGGAGCTGTTTTTT.

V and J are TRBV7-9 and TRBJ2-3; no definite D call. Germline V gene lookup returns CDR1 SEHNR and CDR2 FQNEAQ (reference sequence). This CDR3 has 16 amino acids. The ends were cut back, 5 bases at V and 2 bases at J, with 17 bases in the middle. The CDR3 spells CASSLRLAGSTDTQYF. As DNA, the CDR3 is TGTGCCAGCAGCCTCAGGTTGGCCGGCTCCACAGATACGCAGTATTTT.

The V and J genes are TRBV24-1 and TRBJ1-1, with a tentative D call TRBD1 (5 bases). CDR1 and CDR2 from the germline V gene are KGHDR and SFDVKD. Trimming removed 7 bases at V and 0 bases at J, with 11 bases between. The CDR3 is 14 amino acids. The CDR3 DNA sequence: TGTGCCACCAGGGCGGGACCCATGAACACTGAAGCTTTCTTT. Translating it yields CATRAGPMNTEAFF.

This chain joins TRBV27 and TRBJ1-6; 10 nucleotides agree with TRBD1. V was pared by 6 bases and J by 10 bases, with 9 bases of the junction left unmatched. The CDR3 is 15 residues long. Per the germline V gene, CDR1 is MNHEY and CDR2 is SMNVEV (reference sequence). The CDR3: CASSRETGGLSPLHF. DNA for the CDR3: TGTGCCAGCAGCCGAGAGACAGGGGGCTTATCACCCCTCCACTTT.

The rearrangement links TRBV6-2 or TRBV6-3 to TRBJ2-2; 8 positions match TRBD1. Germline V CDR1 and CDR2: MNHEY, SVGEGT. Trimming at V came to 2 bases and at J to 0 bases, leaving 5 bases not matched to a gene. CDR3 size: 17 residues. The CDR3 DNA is TGTGCCAGCAGTTACGGCAGGGGGCCATCGAACACCGGGGAGCTGTTTTTT. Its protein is CASSYGRGPSNTGELFF.

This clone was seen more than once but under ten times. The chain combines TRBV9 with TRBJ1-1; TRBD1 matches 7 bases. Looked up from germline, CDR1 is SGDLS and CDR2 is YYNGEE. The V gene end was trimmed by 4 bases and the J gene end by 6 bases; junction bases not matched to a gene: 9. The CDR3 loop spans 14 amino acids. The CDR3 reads CASSPRQGVPEAFF. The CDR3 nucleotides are TGTGCCAGCAGCCCCCGACAGGGCGTCCCTGAAGCTTTCTTT.

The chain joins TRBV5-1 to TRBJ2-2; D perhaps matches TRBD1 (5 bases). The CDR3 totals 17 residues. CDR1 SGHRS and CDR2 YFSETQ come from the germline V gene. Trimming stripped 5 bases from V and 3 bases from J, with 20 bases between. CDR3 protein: CASSFGARVLDTGELFF. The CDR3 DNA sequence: TGCGCCAGCAGTTTTGGGGCAAGGGTTTTGGACACCGGGGAGCTGTTTTTT.

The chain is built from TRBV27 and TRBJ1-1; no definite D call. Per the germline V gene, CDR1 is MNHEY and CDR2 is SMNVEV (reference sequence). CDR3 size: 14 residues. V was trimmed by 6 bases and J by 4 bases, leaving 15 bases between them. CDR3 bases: TGTGCCAGCAGGGGAGTATGGAAGAGCACTGAAGCTTTCTTT. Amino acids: CASRGVWKSTEAFF.

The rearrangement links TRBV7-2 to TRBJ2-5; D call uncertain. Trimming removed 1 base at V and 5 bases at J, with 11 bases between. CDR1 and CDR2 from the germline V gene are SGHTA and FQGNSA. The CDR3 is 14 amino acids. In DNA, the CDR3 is TGTGCCAGCAGCTTAGACCCGCTGAGGGAGACCCAGTACTTC. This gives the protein CASSLDPLRETQYF. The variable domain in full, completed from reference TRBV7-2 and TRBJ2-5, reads GAGVSQSPSNKVTEKGKDVELRCDPISGHTALYWYRQSLGQGLEFLIYFQGNSAPDKSGLPSDRFSAERTGGSVSTLTIQRTQQEDSAVYLCASSLDPLRETQYFGPGTRLLVL.

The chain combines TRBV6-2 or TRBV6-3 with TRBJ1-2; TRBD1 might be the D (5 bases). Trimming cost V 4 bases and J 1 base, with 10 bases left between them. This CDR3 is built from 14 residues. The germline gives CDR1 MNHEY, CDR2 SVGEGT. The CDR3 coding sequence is TGTGCCAGCAGTTTAACTCAGGGTAACTATGGCTACACCTTC. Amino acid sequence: CASSLTQGNYGYTF.

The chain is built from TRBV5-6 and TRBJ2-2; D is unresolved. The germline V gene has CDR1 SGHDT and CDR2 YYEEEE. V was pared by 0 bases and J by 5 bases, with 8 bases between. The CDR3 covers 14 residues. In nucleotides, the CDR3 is TGTGCCAGCAGCTTGGGAGGTTGGACCGGGGAGCTGTTTTTT. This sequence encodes CASSLGGWTGELFF.

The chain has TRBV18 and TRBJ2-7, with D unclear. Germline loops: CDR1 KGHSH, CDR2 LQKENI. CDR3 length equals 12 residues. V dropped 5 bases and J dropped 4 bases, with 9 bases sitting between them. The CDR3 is CASSATQYEQYF. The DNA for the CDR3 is TGTGCCAGCTCAGCCACACAATACGAGCAGTACTTC.

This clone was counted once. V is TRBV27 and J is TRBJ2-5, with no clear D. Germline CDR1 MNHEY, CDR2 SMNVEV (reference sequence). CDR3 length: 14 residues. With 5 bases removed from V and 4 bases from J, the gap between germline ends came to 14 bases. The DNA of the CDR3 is TGTGCCAGCAGTCTCGGGTGGTCTGGAGAGACCCAGTACTTC. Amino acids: CASSLGWSGETQYF.

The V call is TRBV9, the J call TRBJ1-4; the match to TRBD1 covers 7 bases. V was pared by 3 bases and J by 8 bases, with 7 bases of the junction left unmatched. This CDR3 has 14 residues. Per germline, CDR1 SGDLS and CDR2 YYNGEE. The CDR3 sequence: CASSEGQQKEKLFF. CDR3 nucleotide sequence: TGTGCCAGCAGCGAGGGACAGCAGAAAGAAAAACTGTTTTTT.

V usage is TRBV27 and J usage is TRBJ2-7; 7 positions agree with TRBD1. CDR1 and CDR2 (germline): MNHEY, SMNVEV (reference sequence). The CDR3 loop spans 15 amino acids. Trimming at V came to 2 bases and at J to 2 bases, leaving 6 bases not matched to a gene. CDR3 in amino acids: CASSLGQGVPYEQYF. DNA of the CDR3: TGTGCCAGCAGTTTAGGGCAGGGGGTGCCCTACGAGCAGTACTTC.

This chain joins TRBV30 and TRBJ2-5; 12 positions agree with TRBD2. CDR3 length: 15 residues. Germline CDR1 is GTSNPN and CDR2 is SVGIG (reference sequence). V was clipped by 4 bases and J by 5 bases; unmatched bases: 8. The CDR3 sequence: CAWITGLAGSETQYF. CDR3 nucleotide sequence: TGTGCCTGGATAACGGGACTAGCGGGCTCGGAGACCCAGTACTTC.

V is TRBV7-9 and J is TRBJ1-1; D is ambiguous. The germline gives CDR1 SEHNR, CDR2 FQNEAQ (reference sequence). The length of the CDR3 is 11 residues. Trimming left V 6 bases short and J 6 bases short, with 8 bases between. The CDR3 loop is CASSFVAEAFF. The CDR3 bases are TGTGCCAGCAGTTTCGTCGCTGAAGCTTTCTTT.

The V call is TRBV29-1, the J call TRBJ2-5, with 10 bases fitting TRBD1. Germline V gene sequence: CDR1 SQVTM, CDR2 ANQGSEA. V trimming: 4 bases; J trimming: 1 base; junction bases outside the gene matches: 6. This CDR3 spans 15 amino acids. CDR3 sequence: CSVARTGGTQETQYF. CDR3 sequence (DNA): TGCAGCGTTGCCAGGACAGGGGGTACCCAAGAGACCCAGTACTTC.